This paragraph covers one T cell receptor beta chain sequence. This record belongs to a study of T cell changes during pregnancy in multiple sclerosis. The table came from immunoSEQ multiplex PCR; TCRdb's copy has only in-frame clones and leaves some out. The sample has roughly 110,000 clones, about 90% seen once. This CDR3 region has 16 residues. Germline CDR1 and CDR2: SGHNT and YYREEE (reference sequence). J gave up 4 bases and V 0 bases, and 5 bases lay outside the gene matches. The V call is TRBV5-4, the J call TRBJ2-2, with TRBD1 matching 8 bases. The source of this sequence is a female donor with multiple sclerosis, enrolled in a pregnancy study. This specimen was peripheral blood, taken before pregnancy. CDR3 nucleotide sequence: TGTGCCAGCAGCTTGGGAGGCAGGGGGCGCACCGGGGAGCTGTTTTTT. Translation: CASSLGGRGRTGELFF.